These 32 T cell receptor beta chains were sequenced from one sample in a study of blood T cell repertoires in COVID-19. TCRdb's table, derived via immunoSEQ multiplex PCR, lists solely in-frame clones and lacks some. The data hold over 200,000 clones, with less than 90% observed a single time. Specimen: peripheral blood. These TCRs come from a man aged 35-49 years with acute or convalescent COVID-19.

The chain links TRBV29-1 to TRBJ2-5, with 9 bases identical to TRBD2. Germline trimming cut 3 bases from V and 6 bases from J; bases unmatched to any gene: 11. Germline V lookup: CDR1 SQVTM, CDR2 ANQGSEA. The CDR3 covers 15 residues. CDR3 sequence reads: CSVDVAGGPSKTQYF. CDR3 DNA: TGCAGCGTTGATGTTGCGGGAGGGCCTTCCAAGACCCAGTACTTC.

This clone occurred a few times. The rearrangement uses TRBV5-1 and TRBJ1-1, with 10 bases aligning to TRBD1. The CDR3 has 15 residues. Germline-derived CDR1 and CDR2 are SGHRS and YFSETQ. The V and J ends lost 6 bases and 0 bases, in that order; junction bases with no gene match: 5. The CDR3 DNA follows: TGCGCCAGCACGGACAGGGGGTCTATGAACACTGAAGCTTTCTTT. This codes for CASTDRGSMNTEAFF. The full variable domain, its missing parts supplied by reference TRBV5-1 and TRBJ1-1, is KAGVTQTPRYLIKTRGQQVTLSCSPISGHRSVSWYQQTPGQGLQFLFEYFSETQRNKGNFPGRFSGRQFSNSRSEMNVSTLELGDSALYLCASTDRGSMNTEAFFGQGTRLTVV.

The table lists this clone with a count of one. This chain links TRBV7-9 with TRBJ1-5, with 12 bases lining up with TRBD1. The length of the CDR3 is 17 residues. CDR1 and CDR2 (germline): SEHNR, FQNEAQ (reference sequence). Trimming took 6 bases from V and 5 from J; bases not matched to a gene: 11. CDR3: CASSPGQGARVDQPQHF. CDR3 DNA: TGTGCCAGCAGTCCGGGACAGGGGGCGCGGGTGGATCAGCCCCAGCATTTT.

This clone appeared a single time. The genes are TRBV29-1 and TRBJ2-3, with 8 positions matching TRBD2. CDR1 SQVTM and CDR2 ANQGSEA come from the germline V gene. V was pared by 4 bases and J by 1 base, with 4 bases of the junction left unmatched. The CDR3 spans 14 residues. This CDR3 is CSVALADRTDTQYF. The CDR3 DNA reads TGCAGCGTTGCACTAGCGGATCGCACAGATACGCAGTATTTT.

The CDR3 DNA reads as TGTGCCAGCAGCTTAGAGGGGGCGACAGATACGCAGTATTTT. It is translated as CASSLEGATDTQYF. This chain joins TRBV7-9 and TRBJ2-3, with 7 bases identical to TRBD1. V lost 1 base and J lost 3; bases outside the gene matches: 1. Germline V lookup: CDR1 SEHNR, CDR2 FQNEAQ (reference sequence). CDR3 length: 14 residues.

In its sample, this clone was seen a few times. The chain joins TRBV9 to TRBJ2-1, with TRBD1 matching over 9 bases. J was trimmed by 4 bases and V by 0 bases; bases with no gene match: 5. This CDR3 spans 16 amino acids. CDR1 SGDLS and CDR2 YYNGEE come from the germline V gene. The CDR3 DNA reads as TGTGCCAGCAGCGTAGAGGGGACAGGGCTATACAATGAGCAGTTCTTC. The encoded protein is CASSVEGTGLYNEQFF.

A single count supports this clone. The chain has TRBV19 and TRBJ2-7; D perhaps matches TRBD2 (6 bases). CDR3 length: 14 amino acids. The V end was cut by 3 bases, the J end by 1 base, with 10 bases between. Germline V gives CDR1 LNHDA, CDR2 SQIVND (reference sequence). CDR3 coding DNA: TGTGCCAGTAGTATGGGGGGAGCGTCCTACGAGCAGTACTTC. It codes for CASSMGGASYEQYF.

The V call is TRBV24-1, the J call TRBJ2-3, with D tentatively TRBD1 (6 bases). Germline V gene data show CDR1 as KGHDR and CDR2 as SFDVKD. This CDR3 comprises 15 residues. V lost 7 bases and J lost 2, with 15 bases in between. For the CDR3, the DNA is TGTGCCACCAGGTCTGGGACACATTACACAGATACGCAGTATTTT. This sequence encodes CATRSGTHYTDTQYF.

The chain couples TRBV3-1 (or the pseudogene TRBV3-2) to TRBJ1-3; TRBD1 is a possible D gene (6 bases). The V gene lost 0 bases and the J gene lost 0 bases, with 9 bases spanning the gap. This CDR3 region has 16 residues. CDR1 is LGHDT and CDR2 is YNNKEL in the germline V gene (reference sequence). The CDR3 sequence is CASSQEGQSSGNTIYF. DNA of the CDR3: TGTGCCAGCAGCCAAGAAGGACAGAGCTCTGGAAACACCATATATTTT.

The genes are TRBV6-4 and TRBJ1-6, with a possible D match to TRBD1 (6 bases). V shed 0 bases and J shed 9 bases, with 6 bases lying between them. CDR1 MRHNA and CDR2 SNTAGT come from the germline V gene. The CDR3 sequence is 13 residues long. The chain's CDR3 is CASSDSGGSPLHF. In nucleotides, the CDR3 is TGTGCCAGCAGTGACTCAGGGGGTTCACCCCTCCACTTT.

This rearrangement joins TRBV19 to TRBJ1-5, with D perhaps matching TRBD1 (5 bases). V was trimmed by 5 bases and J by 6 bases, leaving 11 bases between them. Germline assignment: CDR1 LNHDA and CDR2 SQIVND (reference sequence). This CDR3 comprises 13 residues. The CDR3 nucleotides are TGTGCCAGTAGTTTACCAGGGTTTCAGCCCCAGCATTTT. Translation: CASSLPGFQPQHF.

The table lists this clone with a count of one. CDR3 region: CASSQGYADGYTF. CDR3 bases: TGCGCCAGCAGCCAAGGGTACGCGGATGGCTACACCTTC. The chain has TRBV4-1 and TRBJ1-2; D not certain. The CDR3 contains 13 residues. V was clipped by 1 base and J by 6 bases, with 9 bases between them. Germline V gene lookup returns CDR1 MGHRA and CDR2 YSYEKL.

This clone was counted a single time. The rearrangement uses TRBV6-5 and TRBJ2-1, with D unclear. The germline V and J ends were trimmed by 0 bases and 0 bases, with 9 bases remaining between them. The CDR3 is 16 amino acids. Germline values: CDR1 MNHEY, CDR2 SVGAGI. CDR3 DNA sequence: TGTGCCAGCAGTTACTCGAGTCTAGTCTCCTACAATGAGCAGTTCTTC. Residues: CASSYSSLVSYNEQFF.

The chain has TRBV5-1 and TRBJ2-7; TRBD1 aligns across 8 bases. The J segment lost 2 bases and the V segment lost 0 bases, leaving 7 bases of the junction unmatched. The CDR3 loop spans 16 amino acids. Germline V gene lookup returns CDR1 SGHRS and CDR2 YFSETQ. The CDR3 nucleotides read TGCGCCAGCAGCTTGGGCGGCAGGGGGCAACCCTACGAGCAGTACTTC. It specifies CASSLGGRGQPYEQYF.

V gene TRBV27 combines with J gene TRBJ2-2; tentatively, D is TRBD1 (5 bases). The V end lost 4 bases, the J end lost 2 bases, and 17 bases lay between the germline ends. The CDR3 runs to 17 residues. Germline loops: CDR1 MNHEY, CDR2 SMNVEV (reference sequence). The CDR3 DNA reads TGTGCCAGCAGTTCTCTACGAGACAGCGAAAACACCGGGGAGCTGTTTTTT. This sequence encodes CASSSLRDSENTGELFF.

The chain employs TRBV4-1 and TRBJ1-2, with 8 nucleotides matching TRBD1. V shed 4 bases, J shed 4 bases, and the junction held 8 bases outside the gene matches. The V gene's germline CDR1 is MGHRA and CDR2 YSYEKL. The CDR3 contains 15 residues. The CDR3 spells CASSPGQGPLYGYTF. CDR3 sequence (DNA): TGCGCCAGCAGCCCAGGACAGGGACCCCTCTATGGCTACACCTTC.

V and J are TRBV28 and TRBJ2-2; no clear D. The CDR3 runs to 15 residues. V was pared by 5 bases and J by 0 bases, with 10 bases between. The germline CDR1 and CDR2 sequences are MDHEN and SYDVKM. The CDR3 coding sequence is TGTGCCAGCAGTGCCCCTCGCGCGAACACCGGGGAGCTGTTTTTT. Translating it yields CASSAPRANTGELFF.

CDR3 protein: CASTLSDNQPQHF. CDR3 coding DNA: TGTGCCAGCACCCTAAGCGACAATCAGCCCCAGCATTTT. The gene calls are TRBV12-3 or TRBV12-4 and TRBJ1-5, with D uncertain. Trimming left V 7 bases short and J 3 bases short, with 10 bases between. The CDR3 runs 13 residues.

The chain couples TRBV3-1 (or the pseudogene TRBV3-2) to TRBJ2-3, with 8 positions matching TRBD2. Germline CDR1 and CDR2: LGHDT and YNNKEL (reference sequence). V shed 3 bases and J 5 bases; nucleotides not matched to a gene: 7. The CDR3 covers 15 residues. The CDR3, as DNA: TGTGCCAGCAGCCACCCAGCGGGAGTCCAAGATACGCAGTATTTT. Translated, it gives CASSHPAGVQDTQYF.

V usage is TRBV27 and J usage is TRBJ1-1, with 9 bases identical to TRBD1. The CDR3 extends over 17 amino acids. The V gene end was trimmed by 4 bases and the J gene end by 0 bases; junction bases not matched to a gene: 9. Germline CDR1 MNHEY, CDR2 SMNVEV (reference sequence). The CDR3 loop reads CASSWGPGQGLNTEAFF. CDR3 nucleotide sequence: TGTGCCAGCAGTTGGGGTCCGGGACAGGGATTGAACACTGAAGCTTTCTTT.

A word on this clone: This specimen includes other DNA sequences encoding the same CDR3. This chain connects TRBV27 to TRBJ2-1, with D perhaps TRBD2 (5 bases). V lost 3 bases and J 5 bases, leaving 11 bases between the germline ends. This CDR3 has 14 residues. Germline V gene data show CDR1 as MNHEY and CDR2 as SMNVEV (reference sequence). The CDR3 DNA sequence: TGTGCCAGCAGTTTTGGCGGGCCCGACAATGAGCAGTTCTTC. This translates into CASSFGGPDNEQFF.

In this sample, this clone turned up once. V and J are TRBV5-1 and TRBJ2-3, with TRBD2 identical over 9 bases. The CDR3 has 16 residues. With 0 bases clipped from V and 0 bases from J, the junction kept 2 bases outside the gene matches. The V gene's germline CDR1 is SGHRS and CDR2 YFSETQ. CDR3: CASSLVLAGSTDTQYF. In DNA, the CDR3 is TGCGCCAGCAGCTTGGTTCTAGCGGGAAGCACAGATACGCAGTATTTT.

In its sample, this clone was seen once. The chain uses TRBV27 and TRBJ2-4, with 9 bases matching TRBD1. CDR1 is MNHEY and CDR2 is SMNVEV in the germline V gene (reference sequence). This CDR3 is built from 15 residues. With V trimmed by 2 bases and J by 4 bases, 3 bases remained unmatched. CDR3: CASSLMGTGKNIQYF. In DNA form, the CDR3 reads TGTGCCAGCAGTTTAATGGGGACAGGGAAAAACATTCAGTACTTC.

CDR3: CASSRGQDRDYEQYF. The CDR3 DNA is TGTGCCAGCAGCCGGGGGCAGGACAGGGACTACGAGCAGTACTTC. The chain has TRBV7-6 and TRBJ2-7; 8 bases map to TRBD1. This CDR3 contains 15 residues. V lost 5 bases to trimming and J lost 3 bases; unmatched junction nucleotides: 9. Germline values: CDR1 SGHVS, CDR2 FNYEAQ.

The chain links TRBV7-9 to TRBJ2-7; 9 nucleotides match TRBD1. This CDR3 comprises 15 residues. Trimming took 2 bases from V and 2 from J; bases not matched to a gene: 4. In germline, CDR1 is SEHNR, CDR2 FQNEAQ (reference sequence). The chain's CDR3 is CASSLRDRVPYEQYF. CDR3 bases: TGTGCCAGCAGCTTAAGGGACAGGGTTCCCTACGAGCAGTACTTC.

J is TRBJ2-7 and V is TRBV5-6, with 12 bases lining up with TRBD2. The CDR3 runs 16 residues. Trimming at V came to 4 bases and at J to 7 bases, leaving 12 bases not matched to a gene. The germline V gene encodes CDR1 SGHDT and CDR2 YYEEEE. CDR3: CASSPAGLAGRREQYF. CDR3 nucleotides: TGTGCCAGCAGCCCAGCCGGACTAGCGGGGAGGAGGGAGCAGTACTTC.

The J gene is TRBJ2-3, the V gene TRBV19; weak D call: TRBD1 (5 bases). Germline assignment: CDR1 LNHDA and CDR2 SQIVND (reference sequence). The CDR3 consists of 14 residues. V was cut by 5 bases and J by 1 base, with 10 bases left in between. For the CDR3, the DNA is TGTGCCAGTAGTTCGACAGACGGCACAGATACGCAGTATTTT. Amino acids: CASSSTDGTDTQYF.

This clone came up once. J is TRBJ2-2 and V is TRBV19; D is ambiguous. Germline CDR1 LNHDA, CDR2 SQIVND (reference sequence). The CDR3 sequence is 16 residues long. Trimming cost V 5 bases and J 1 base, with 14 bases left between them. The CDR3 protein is CASSSTTHRNTGELFF. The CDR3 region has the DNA TGTGCCAGTAGTTCTACGACACACCGGAACACCGGGGAGCTGTTTTTT.

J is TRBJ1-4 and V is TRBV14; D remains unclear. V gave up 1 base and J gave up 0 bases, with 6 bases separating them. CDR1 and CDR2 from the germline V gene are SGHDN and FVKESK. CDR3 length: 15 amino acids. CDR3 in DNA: TGTGCCAGCAGCCAAGGGGCAACAACTAATGAAAAACTGTTTTTT. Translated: CASSQGATTNEKLFF.

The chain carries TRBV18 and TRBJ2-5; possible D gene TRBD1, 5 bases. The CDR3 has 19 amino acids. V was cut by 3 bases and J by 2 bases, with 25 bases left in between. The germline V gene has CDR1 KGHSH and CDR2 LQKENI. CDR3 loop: CASSPLARSGKNQQETQYF. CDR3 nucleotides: TGTGCCAGCTCACCCCTTGCCCGGTCAGGGAAAAATCAACAAGAGACCCAGTACTTC.

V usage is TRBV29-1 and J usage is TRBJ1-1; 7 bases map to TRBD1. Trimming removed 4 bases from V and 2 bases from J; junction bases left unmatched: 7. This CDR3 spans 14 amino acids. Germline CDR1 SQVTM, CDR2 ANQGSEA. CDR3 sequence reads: CSVVRQGGNTEAFF. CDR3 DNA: TGCAGCGTTGTAAGACAGGGCGGTAACACTGAAGCTTTCTTT.

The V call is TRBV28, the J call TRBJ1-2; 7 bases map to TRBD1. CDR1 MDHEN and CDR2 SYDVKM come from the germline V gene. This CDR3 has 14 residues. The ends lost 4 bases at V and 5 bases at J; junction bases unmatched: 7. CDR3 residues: CASSYRGPWYGYTF. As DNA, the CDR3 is TGTGCCAGCAGTTACAGGGGCCCGTGGTATGGCTACACCTTC.